This entry lists 22 T cell receptor beta chains sequenced from one sample in a study of blood T cell repertoires in COVID-19. The method was immunoSEQ multiplex PCR; TCRdb's version includes in-frame clones alone and lacks a portion of them. The table records about 430,000 clones, about 88% of them present only once. Material: PBMCs or T cells enriched from blood (not recorded which). Receptors originate from a young woman who had been exposed to COVID-19.

The V call is TRBV7-6, the J call TRBJ2-3; 10 bases line up with TRBD2. This CDR3 comprises 15 residues. Germline V lookup: CDR1 SGHVS, CDR2 FNYEAQ. V dropped 5 bases and J dropped 6; count of bases not matched to a gene: 8. The CDR3 protein is CASSLGLAERDTQYF. Written as DNA, the CDR3 is TGTGCCAGCAGCCTTGGACTAGCGGAGAGGGATACGCAGTATTTT.

The chain couples TRBV5-1 to TRBJ1-1, with 8 bases aligning to TRBD1. The CDR3 is 17 amino acids. CDR1 is SGHRS and CDR2 is YFSETQ in the germline V gene. The ends lost 0 bases at V and 0 bases at J; junction bases unmatched: 7. CDR3: CASSLDRTGRMNTEAFF. Here the CDR3 DNA reads TGCGCCAGCAGCTTGGATCGGACAGGGCGTATGAACACTGAAGCTTTCTTT.

The chain recombines TRBV7-8 with TRBJ2-7; no firm D call. The germline V and J ends were trimmed by 0 bases and 7 bases, with 10 bases remaining between them. Germline V lookup: CDR1 SGHVS, CDR2 FQNEAQ. The CDR3 is made up of 13 amino acids. The CDR3 protein is CASSLAAGWEQYF. The CDR3 DNA is TGTGCCAGCAGCTTAGCTGCAGGTTGGGAGCAGTACTTC.

The gene calls are TRBV28 and TRBJ1-1, with TRBD1 matching 7 bases. Germline CDR1 and CDR2: MDHEN and SYDVKM. J was trimmed by 12 bases and V by 6 bases; bases with no gene match: 13. The CDR3 covers 13 residues. The CDR3 reads CASSPTGDEGSFF. In DNA, the CDR3 is TGTGCCAGCAGCCCCACAGGGGACGAAGGATCTTTCTTT.

The J gene is TRBJ2-7, the V gene TRBV21-1; the table's D call, TRBD1, has no DNA check behind it. TRBV21-1 is marked as a pseudogene. This CDR3 has 15 residues. CDR3 nucleotides: TGTGCCAGCAGCGTTGAGGGGGCCTCAACCTACGAGCAGTACTTC. This codes for CASSVEGASTYEQYF.

This rearrangement joins TRBV5-1 to TRBJ1-1, with 7 bases lining up with TRBD1. Germline values: CDR1 SGHRS, CDR2 YFSETQ. Trimming cost V 5 bases and J 3 bases; bases outside gene matches: 7. CDR3 length: 14 residues. The chain's CDR3 is CASRRTTGDTEAFF. The CDR3 coding sequence is TGCGCCAGCAGACGAACAACAGGGGACACTGAAGCTTTCTTT.

The V call is TRBV19, the J call TRBJ2-2; 8 nucleotides align to TRBD2. There are 15 residues in the CDR3. Trimming took 6 bases from V and 5 from J; bases not matched to a gene: 8. Germline V gene sequence: CDR1 LNHDA, CDR2 SQIVND (reference sequence). This CDR3 is CASRGDGRGTGELFF. The CDR3 coding sequence is TGTGCCAGTAGGGGGGACGGGAGGGGAACCGGGGAGCTGTTTTTT.

The chain has TRBV6-5 and TRBJ1-2, with D tentatively TRBD1 (5 bases). The CDR3 spans 14 residues. Germline loops: CDR1 MNHEY, CDR2 SVGAGI. V lost 6 bases, J lost 4 bases, and 15 bases lay in between. For the CDR3, the DNA is TGTGCCAGCAGCTCCGACAGTCCTTCCTATGGCTACACCTTC. It encodes CASSSDSPSYGYTF.

This chain links TRBV3-1 (or the pseudogene TRBV3-2) with TRBJ2-2, with 10 bases that match TRBD2. The V segment lost 1 base and the J segment 7 bases; nucleotides outside the gene matches: 3. The CDR3 extends over 15 amino acids. The germline gives CDR1 LGHDT, CDR2 YNNKEL (reference sequence). CDR3 in amino acids: CASSQGASGSGELFF. In DNA, the CDR3 is TGTGCCAGCAGCCAAGGGGCTAGCGGGAGCGGGGAGCTGTTTTTT.

The CDR3 loop is CASSPLTGQGLGYTF. The CDR3 DNA follows: TGTGCCAGCTCACCGTTAACTGGACAGGGCCTCGGCTACACCTTC. This rearrangement joins TRBV18 to TRBJ1-2, with 8 bases that match TRBD1. Germline loops: CDR1 KGHSH, CDR2 LQKENI. CDR3 length equals 15 residues. V trimming: 3 bases; J trimming: 8 bases; junction bases outside the gene matches: 11.

The chain joins TRBV5-6 to TRBJ2-7; 9 positions match TRBD1. Germline V CDR1 and CDR2: SGHDT, YYEEEE. The CDR3 sequence is 16 residues long. The J segment lost 1 base and the V segment lost 4 bases, leaving 9 bases of the junction unmatched. For the CDR3, the DNA is TGTGCCAGCAGCCCCGGGTGGGGACAGGGATCCTACGAGCAGTACTTC. Its translation: CASSPGWGQGSYEQYF.

The chain employs TRBV28 and TRBJ2-7, with TRBD2 identical over 8 bases. Germline CDR1 MDHEN, CDR2 SYDVKM. The CDR3 totals 14 residues. The V segment lost 6 bases and the J segment 0 bases; nucleotides outside the gene matches: 4. The CDR3 loop reads CASRVSGNSYEQYF. The DNA of the CDR3 is TGTGCCAGCAGAGTTAGCGGGAACTCCTACGAGCAGTACTTC.

The genes are TRBV28 and TRBJ2-5; 7 bases match TRBD2. Germline V gives CDR1 MDHEN, CDR2 SYDVKM. V shed 2 bases, J shed 9 bases, and the junction held 9 bases outside the gene matches. The CDR3 spans 14 residues. The CDR3 region has the DNA TGTGCCAGCAGTTTACTAGCGGCTAAGATATCCCAGTACTTC. Protein product: CASSLLAAKISQYF.

The J gene is TRBJ2-1, the V gene TRBV19, with TRBD1 identical over 8 bases. Per germline, CDR1 LNHDA and CDR2 SQIVND (reference sequence). The V gene end was trimmed by 3 bases and the J gene end by 7 bases; junction bases not matched to a gene: 14. The CDR3 extends over 17 amino acids. The DNA for the CDR3 is TGTGCCAGTAGTATTGAGGCAGGGGGCGCGGGTTGGAATGAGCAGTTCTTC. Translated, it gives CASSIEAGGAGWNEQFF.

This chain links TRBV28 with TRBJ1-5; the D gene is possibly TRBD1 (6 bases). This CDR3 contains 13 residues. Trimming left V 7 bases short and J 3 bases short, with 10 bases between. Germline CDR1 is MDHEN and CDR2 is SYDVKM. The CDR3 DNA reads as TGTGCCAGCAAACAGGGCACCAATCAGCCCCAGCATTTT. Translation gives CASKQGTNQPQHF.

The CDR3 coding sequence is TGTGCCAGCAGCTCCTTAACTCAGGGAAACTATGGCTACACCTTC. Translating it yields CASSSLTQGNYGYTF. The V gene is TRBV5-4, the J gene TRBJ1-2; D may be TRBD1 (5 bases). Germline V CDR1 and CDR2: SGHNT, YYREEE (reference sequence). V was clipped by 3 bases and J by 2 bases, with 14 bases between them. The CDR3 is 15 amino acids.

The gene calls are TRBV19 and TRBJ1-2; TRBD1 agrees at 8 bases. The CDR3 sequence is 14 residues long. The trim removed 3 bases at V and 8 bases at J, leaving 8 bases unmatched. The germline V gene has CDR1 LNHDA and CDR2 SQIVND (reference sequence). CDR3 sequence reads: CASSIQDRAEGYTF. The DNA of the CDR3 is TGTGCCAGTAGTATCCAGGACAGGGCGGAGGGCTACACCTTC.

J is TRBJ2-7 and V is TRBV6-5; 7 positions agree with TRBD2. CDR1 and CDR2 (germline): MNHEY, SVGAGI. The J segment lost 3 bases and the V segment lost 6 bases, leaving 11 bases of the junction unmatched. The CDR3 length is 15 residues. The CDR3 here is CASSRRLASSYEQYF. The CDR3 nucleotides read TGTGCCAGCAGCCGACGACTAGCCTCAAGCTACGAGCAGTACTTC.

This clone was counted once. The rearrangement links TRBV7-8 to TRBJ2-5, with 7 bases that match TRBD1. This CDR3 comprises 15 residues. Germline V lookup: CDR1 SGHVS, CDR2 FQNEAQ. V trimming: 5 bases; J trimming: 9 bases; junction bases outside the gene matches: 15. CDR3 bases: TGTGCCAGCAGCGAAGGGACAGTGTCTTTTTGGGCCCAGTACTTC. It yields the protein CASSEGTVSFWAQYF.

The chain has TRBV28 and TRBJ1-2; weak D call: TRBD1 (6 bases). Germline V gene sequence: CDR1 MDHEN, CDR2 SYDVKM. V lost 8 bases and J lost 7, with 23 bases in between. CDR3 length: 15 residues. In DNA form, the CDR3 reads TGTGCCAGCGGGTGGACAGCCGATAGGGGTGGTGGCTACACCTTC. Translated, it gives CASGWTADRGGGYTF.

As for this clone: Other DNA sequences in this sample translate to the same CDR3. The V call is TRBV3-1 (or the pseudogene TRBV3-2), the J call TRBJ2-7; no definite D call. Trimming took off 4 bases at V and 3 bases at J, with 7 bases between the two ends. The CDR3 has 12 residues. Looked up from germline, CDR1 is LGHDT and CDR2 is YNNKEL (reference sequence). In nucleotides, the CDR3 is TGTGCCAGCAGCCGCTACAGCTACGAGCAGTACTTC. Protein product: CASSRYSYEQYF.

This clone appeared a single time. The chain employs TRBV28 and TRBJ1-2; 10 bases align to TRBD1. CDR1 is MDHEN, CDR2 SYDVKM, per germline. CDR3 size: 14 residues. With 3 bases clipped from V and 3 bases from J, the junction kept 1 base outside the gene matches. The CDR3 sequence: CASSFDRGHYGYTF. The CDR3 DNA is TGTGCCAGCAGTTTTGACAGGGGGCACTATGGCTACACCTTC.